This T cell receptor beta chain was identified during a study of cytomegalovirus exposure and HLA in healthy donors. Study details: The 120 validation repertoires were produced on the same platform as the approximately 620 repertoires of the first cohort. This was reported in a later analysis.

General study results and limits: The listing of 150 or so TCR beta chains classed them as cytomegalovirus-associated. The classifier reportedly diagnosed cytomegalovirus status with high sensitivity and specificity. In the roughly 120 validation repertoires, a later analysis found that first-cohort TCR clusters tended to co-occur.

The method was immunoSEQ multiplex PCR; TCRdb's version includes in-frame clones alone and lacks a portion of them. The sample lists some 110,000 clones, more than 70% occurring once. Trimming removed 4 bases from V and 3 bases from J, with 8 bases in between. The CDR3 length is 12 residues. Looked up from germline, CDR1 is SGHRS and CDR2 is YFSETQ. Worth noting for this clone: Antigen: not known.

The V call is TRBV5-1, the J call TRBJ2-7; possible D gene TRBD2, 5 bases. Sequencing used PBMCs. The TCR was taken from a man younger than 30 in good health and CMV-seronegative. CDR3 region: CASSAGIYEQYF. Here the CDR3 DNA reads TGCGCCAGCAGCGCCGGGATCTACGAGCAGTACTTC.